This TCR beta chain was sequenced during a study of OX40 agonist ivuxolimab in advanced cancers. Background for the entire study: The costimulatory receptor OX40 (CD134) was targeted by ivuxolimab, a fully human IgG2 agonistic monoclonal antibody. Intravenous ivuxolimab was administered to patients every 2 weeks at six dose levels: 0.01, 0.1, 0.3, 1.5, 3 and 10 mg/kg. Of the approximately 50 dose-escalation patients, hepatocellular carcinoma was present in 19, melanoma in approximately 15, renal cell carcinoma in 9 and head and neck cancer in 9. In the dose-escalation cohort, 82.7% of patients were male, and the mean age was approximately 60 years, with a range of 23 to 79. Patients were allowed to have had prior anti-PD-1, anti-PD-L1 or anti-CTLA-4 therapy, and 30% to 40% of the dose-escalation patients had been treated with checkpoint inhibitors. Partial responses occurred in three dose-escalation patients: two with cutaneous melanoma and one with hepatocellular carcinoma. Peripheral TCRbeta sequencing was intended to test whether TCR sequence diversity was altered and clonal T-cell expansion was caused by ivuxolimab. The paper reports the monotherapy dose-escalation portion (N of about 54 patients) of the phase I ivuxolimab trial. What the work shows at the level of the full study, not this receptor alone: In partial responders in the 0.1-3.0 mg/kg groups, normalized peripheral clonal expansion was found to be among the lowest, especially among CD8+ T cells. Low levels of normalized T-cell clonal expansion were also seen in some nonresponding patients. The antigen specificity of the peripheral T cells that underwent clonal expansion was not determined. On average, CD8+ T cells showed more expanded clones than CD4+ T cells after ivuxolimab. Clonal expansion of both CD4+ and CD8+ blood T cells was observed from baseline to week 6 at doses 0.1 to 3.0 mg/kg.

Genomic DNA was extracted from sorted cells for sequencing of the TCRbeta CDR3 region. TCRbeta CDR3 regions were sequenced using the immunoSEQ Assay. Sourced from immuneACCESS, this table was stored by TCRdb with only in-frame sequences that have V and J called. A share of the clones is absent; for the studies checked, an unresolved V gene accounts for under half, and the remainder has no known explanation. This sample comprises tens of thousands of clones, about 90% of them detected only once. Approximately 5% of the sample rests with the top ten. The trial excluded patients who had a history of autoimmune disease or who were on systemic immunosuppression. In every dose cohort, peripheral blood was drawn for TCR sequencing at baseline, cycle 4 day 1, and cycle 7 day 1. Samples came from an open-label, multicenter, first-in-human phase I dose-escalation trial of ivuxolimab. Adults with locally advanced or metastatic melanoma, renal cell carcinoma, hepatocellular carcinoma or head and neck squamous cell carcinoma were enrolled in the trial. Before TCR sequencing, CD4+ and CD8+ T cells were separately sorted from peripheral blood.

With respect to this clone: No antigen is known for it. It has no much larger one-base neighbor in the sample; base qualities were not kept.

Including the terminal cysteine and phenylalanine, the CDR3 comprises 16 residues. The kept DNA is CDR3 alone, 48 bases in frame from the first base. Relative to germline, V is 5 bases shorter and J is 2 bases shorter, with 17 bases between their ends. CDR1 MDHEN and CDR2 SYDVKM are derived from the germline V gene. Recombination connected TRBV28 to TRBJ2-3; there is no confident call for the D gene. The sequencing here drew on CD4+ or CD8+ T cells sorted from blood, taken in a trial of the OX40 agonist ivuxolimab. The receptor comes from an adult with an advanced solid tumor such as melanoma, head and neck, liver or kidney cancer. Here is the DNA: TGTGCCAGCAGTACCCCCTCCGTGGGGTTCACAGATACGCAGTATTTT. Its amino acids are CASSTPSVGFTDTQYF.